A single sample is the source of the 32 T cell receptor beta chains below, sequenced in a study of blood T cell repertoires in COVID-19. Libraries were prepared by immunoSEQ multiplex PCR; TCRdb keeps only in-frame clonotypes and omits some of them. The sample lists roughly 200,000 clones; around nine tenths were seen once. The sequenced sample consisted of peripheral blood. These receptors were obtained from a man aged 55 to 70 who had recovered from COVID-19.

The rearrangement uses TRBV19 and TRBJ2-7, with TRBD2 matching 8 bases. Per germline, CDR1 LNHDA and CDR2 SQIVND (reference sequence). The CDR3 is 20 residues long. V gave up 1 base and J gave up 3 bases; unmatched junction bases: 20. CDR3 bases: TGTGCCAGTAGTATAGGGGAGAGGGCATCAAGCGGGAGCGGGAGCTACGAGCAGTACTTC. This translates into CASSIGERASSGSGSYEQYF.

This sequence joins TRBV4-3 and TRBJ2-2, with 7 nucleotides matching TRBD1. V was pared by 4 bases and J by 0 bases, with 11 bases of the junction left unmatched. This CDR3 spans 18 amino acids. Germline CDR1 and CDR2: LGHNA and YSLEER. The CDR3 sequence: CASSLTTGASANTGELFF. DNA of the CDR3: TGCGCCAGCAGCCTGACAACAGGGGCGTCGGCGAACACCGGGGAGCTGTTTTTT.

The chain uses TRBV7-2 and TRBJ2-5; D is ambiguous. CDR3 length: 15 residues. V was cut by 5 bases and J by 1 base, with 14 bases left in between. CDR1 and CDR2 from the germline V gene are SGHTA and FQGNSA. CDR3 region: CASSRPRKSQETQYF. For the CDR3, the DNA is TGTGCCAGCAGCCGCCCGCGCAAATCCCAAGAGACCCAGTACTTC. The full variable domain, completed using reference TRBV7-2 and TRBJ2-5, is GAGVSQSPSNKVTEKGKDVELRCDPISGHTALYWYRQSLGQGLEFLIYFQGNSAPDKSGLPSDRFSAERTGGSVSTLTIQRTQQEDSAVYLCASSRPRKSQETQYFGPGTRLLVL.

In DNA, the CDR3 is TGTGCCAGCAGCTTAAAGGGGGACGGGGCCAACGTCCTGACTTTC. It codes for CASSLKGDGANVLTF. This rearrangement joins TRBV7-9 to TRBJ2-6; D may be TRBD1 (6 bases). V was shortened by 2 bases and J by 4 bases, with 9 bases between the two germline ends. The V gene's germline CDR1 is SEHNR and CDR2 FQNEAQ (reference sequence). This CDR3 has 15 residues.

This chain uses TRBV7-6 with TRBJ2-3; TRBD2 agrees at 13 bases. Germline CDR1 SGHVS, CDR2 FNYEAQ. The junction had 4 bases not matched to a gene; V was cut back by 5 bases and J by 5 bases. This CDR3 is 15 amino acids long. The CDR3 bases are TGTGCCAGCAGCCCCAGACTAGCGGGAGGAGATACGCAGTATTTT. Protein product: CASSPRLAGGDTQYF.

The J gene is TRBJ2-5, the V gene TRBV6-2 or TRBV6-3, with TRBD2 identical over 8 bases. The trim removed 0 bases at V and 4 bases at J, leaving 16 bases unmatched. CDR3 length: 19 amino acids. Germline CDR1 and CDR2: MNHEY and SVGEGT. The CDR3 sequence: CASSYSQELSSGWGETQYF. CDR3 coding DNA: TGTGCCAGCAGTTACTCCCAGGAGTTGTCTAGCGGGTGGGGAGAGACCCAGTACTTC.

The chain uses TRBV30 and TRBJ2-5; 14 bases are shared with TRBD2. The CDR3 is 15 amino acids. Per the germline V gene, CDR1 is GTSNPN and CDR2 is SVGIG (reference sequence). V lost 5 bases to trimming and J lost 1 base; unmatched junction nucleotides: 3. CDR3 region: CAWAGLAGAQETQYF. The CDR3 DNA sequence: TGTGCCTGGGCGGGACTAGCGGGAGCCCAAGAGACCCAGTACTTC.

This chain joins TRBV4-3 and TRBJ2-1; 7 nucleotides align to TRBD1. Germline V lookup: CDR1 LGHNA, CDR2 YSLEER. V was clipped by 8 bases and J by 6 bases; unmatched bases: 4. CDR3 length: 12 residues. The CDR3 region has the DNA TGCGCCAGCGGCACAGGGGTCAATGAGCAGTTCTTC. This encodes CASGTGVNEQFF.

The chain uses TRBV7-3 and TRBJ1-2; 9 bases fit TRBD1. Germline CDR1 SGHTA, CDR2 FQGTGA. The CDR3 length is 14 residues. With 5 bases clipped from V and 6 bases from J, the junction kept 7 bases outside the gene matches. This chain's CDR3 is CASSRGQGSNGYTF. CDR3 sequence (DNA): TGTGCCAGCAGCCGGGGACAGGGTAGCAATGGCTACACCTTC.

The chain couples TRBV6-5 to TRBJ2-1; TRBD2 agrees at 8 bases. Germline assignment: CDR1 MNHEY and CDR2 SVGAGI. The trim removed 4 bases at V and 3 bases at J, leaving 2 bases unmatched. This CDR3 spans 14 amino acids. This CDR3 reads CASSSGLVYNEQFF. CDR3 sequence (DNA): TGTGCCAGCAGTTCGGGACTAGTCTACAATGAGCAGTTCTTC.

V is TRBV10-3 and J is TRBJ2-5, with TRBD2 identical over 12 bases. In germline, CDR1 is ENHRY, CDR2 SYGVKD. The CDR3 runs to 16 residues. J lost 5 bases, V lost 6 bases, and 10 bases had no gene match. CDR3 in amino acids: CAISSGLAGLRETQYF. The CDR3 region has the DNA TGTGCCATCAGCTCCGGACTAGCGGGACTCCGGGAGACCCAGTACTTC.

The V call is TRBV2, the J call TRBJ1-5, with unresolved D. Deletions cut 7 bases from V and 3 bases from J, with 13 bases between. The CDR3 sequence is 14 residues long. The germline V gene has CDR1 SNHLY and CDR2 FYNNEI. This CDR3 is CASNWQAHNQPQHF. The DNA for the CDR3 is TGTGCCAGCAACTGGCAGGCCCACAATCAGCCCCAGCATTTT.

V and J are TRBV3-1 (or the pseudogene TRBV3-2) and TRBJ2-7; 7 bases fit TRBD2. With 1 base clipped from V and 6 bases from J, the junction kept 6 bases outside the gene matches. The CDR3 sequence is 14 residues long. In germline, CDR1 is LGHDT, CDR2 YNNKEL (reference sequence). The CDR3 is CASSQVGRGREQYF. In nucleotides, the CDR3 is TGTGCCAGCAGCCAAGTTGGGAGGGGACGCGAGCAGTACTTC.

This chain joins TRBV6-5 and TRBJ2-4, with D unresolved. The CDR3 covers 14 residues. Germline CDR1 is MNHEY and CDR2 is SVGAGI. V was pared by 6 bases and J by 0 bases, with 9 bases between. The CDR3 sequence: CASRASLAKNIQYF. In nucleotides, the CDR3 is TGTGCCAGCAGAGCATCACTAGCCAAAAACATTCAGTACTTC.

This chain joins TRBV7-3 and TRBJ2-1; 10 positions agree with TRBD1. The CDR3 has 16 amino acids. Germline trimming cut 1 base from V and 6 bases from J; bases unmatched to any gene: 6. From germline, CDR1 is SGHTA and CDR2 FQGTGA. The CDR3 DNA sequence: TGTGCCAGCAGCTTAAGGACAGGGGGTCACCTCAATGAGCAGTTCTTC. Translated: CASSLRTGGHLNEQFF.

The rearrangement uses TRBV29-1 and TRBJ1-2, with 8 bases fitting TRBD1. The CDR3 loop spans 13 amino acids. V trimming: 7 bases; J trimming: 7 bases; junction bases outside the gene matches: 11. The germline gives CDR1 SQVTM, CDR2 ANQGSEA. CDR3 region: CSGAEGQGVGYTF. The CDR3 DNA sequence: TGCAGCGGAGCTGAAGGACAGGGTGTTGGCTACACCTTC.

The CDR3 protein is CASTMTGSGANVLTF. CDR3 DNA: TGTGCCAGCACCATGACAGGGTCTGGGGCCAACGTCCTGACTTTC. The chain employs TRBV5-5 and TRBJ2-6; 7 bases match TRBD1. CDR3 size: 15 residues. V gave up 6 bases and J gave up 1 base; unmatched junction bases: 4. From germline, CDR1 is SGHKS and CDR2 YYEKEE (reference sequence).

The chain employs TRBV27 and TRBJ2-3; 8 bases agree with TRBD2. J was trimmed by 5 bases and V by 4 bases; bases with no gene match: 14. The CDR3 totals 17 residues. CDR1 is MNHEY, CDR2 SMNVEV, per germline (reference sequence). Written as DNA, the CDR3 is TGTGCCAGCAGTTGGACGCAAGTTGGCGCGGGAGGAGATACGCAGTATTTT. Translation gives CASSWTQVGAGGDTQYF.

The rearrangement links TRBV27 to TRBJ1-6; tentative D call: TRBD1 (5 bases). The length of the CDR3 is 17 residues. The V end was cut by 5 bases, the J end by 5 bases, with 19 bases between. Looked up from germline, CDR1 is MNHEY and CDR2 is SMNVEV (reference sequence). The CDR3 loop reads CASSTRGTQFDNSPLHF. CDR3 nucleotides: TGTGCCAGCAGTACCCGGGGGACCCAATTTGATAATTCACCCCTCCACTTT.

Details on this clone: The same CDR3 arises from other DNA sequences in this sample as well. J is TRBJ1-1 and V is TRBV28, with 9 bases identical to TRBD1. The germline gives CDR1 MDHEN, CDR2 SYDVKM. The CDR3 runs to 14 residues. With V trimmed by 5 bases and J by 5 bases, 6 bases remained unmatched. The CDR3 here is CASSPTGGRTEAFF. CDR3 bases: TGTGCCAGCAGTCCTACAGGGGGCAGGACTGAAGCTTTCTTT. Full variable domain (rest looked up from reference TRBV28 and TRBJ1-1): DVKVTQSSRYLVKRTGEKVFLECVQDMDHENMFWYRQDPGLGLRLIYFSYDVKMKEKGDIPEGYSVSREKKERFSLILESASTNQTSMYLCASSPTGGRTEAFFGQGTRLTVV.

This rearrangement joins TRBV5-4 to TRBJ2-5, with 8 bases lining up with TRBD1. V was pared by 4 bases and J by 2 bases, with 7 bases of the junction left unmatched. CDR3 length: 15 amino acids. CDR1 SGHNT and CDR2 YYREEE come from the germline V gene (reference sequence). The DNA of the CDR3 is TGTGCCAGCAGCGTCGGGACAGGAAAACAAGAGACCCAGTACTTC. Translation: CASSVGTGKQETQYF.

The DNA of the CDR3 is TGTGCCAGCAGCAAAGCGGGGACAGGGAAGGAATCTGGGGACGAGCAGTACTTC. Protein: CASSKAGTGKESGDEQYF. The rearrangement links TRBV21-1 to TRBJ2-7; TRBD1 is taken as the D call from the table, unchecked against the DNA. TRBV21-1 is designated a pseudogene. The CDR3 extends over 18 amino acids.

This chain joins TRBV4-2 and TRBJ2-1; D remains ambiguous. CDR3 size: 15 residues. CDR1 LGHNA and CDR2 YNFKEQ come from the germline V gene. The V end was cut by 4 bases, the J end by 0 bases, with 10 bases between. The CDR3 protein is CASSPDAVSYNEQFF. CDR3 bases: TGTGCCAGCAGCCCAGACGCGGTCTCCTACAATGAGCAGTTCTTC.

This chain links TRBV6-6 with TRBJ1-4; D is undetermined. CDR1 is MNHNY, CDR2 SVGAGI, per germline (reference sequence). This CDR3 contains 16 residues. Trimming pared 6 bases from V and 3 bases from J, leaving 17 bases between. The DNA for the CDR3 is TGTGCCAGCAGACTCACTAGCGAGGGATCTAATGAAAAACTGTTTTTT. It yields the protein CASRLTSEGSNEKLFF.

Turning to this clone: The same CDR3 also results from other DNA sequences found in this sample. The gene calls are TRBV6-5 and TRBJ2-7, with D perhaps matching TRBD1 (5 bases). The CDR3 has 14 residues. Germline CDR1 MNHEY, CDR2 SVGAGI. Trimming stripped 2 bases from V and 0 bases from J, with 8 bases between. The CDR3 nucleotides read TGTGCCAGCAGTTACCTCAGGGACTCCTACGAGCAGTACTTC. Translating gives CASSYLRDSYEQYF.

This chain joins TRBV6-1 and TRBJ2-7; TRBD1 matches at 8 bases. The J segment lost 2 bases and the V segment lost 4 bases, leaving 13 bases of the junction unmatched. The CDR3 runs 17 residues. Germline-derived CDR1 and CDR2 are MNHNS and SASEGT. In nucleotides, the CDR3 is TGTGCCAGCAGTGTTCCAGCCCAGGGGGCTAATACCTACGAGCAGTACTTC. It encodes CASSVPAQGANTYEQYF.

The chain links TRBV28 to TRBJ1-2; D is possibly TRBD1 (6 bases). The CDR3 spans 13 residues. V shed 6 bases and J shed 4 bases, with 12 bases lying between them. Germline CDR1 is MDHEN and CDR2 is SYDVKM. CDR3 in DNA: TGTGCCAGCAGGGCCACAGGGATCTATGGCTACACCTTC. This gives the protein CASRATGIYGYTF.

The rearrangement links TRBV2 to TRBJ1-4; D not resolved. CDR3 length: 17 amino acids. Germline V gene data show CDR1 as SNHLY and CDR2 as FYNNEI. The ends were cut back, 4 bases at V and 6 bases at J, with 21 bases in the middle. Written as DNA, the CDR3 is TGTGCCAGCAGTGCCGGGTATAGCGGGAGGGTTGATGAAAAACTGTTTTTT. This gives the protein CASSAGYSGRVDEKLFF.

This rearrangement joins TRBV6-4 to TRBJ2-3; a possible D gene is TRBD2 (5 bases). This CDR3 is built from 13 residues. The germline V and J ends were trimmed by 6 bases and 8 bases, with 15 bases remaining between them. Per germline, CDR1 MRHNA and CDR2 SNTAGT. CDR3 nucleotide sequence: TGTGCCAGCAGCCACGAATCCGGAGGTACGCAGTATTTT. Translating it yields CASSHESGGTQYF.

The chain carries TRBV4-1 and TRBJ2-1; 7 bases fit TRBD2. Germline-derived CDR1 and CDR2 are MGHRA and YSYEKL. V trimming: 4 bases; J trimming: 8 bases; junction bases outside the gene matches: 14. The CDR3 consists of 16 residues. CDR3 protein: CASSPLGIAGNYEQFF. The CDR3, as DNA: TGCGCCAGCAGCCCCCTGGGGATAGCGGGTAATTATGAGCAGTTCTTC.

A few counts support this clone. The rearrangement links TRBV5-4 to TRBJ2-2; the D gene is possibly TRBD2 (6 bases). Germline V lookup: CDR1 SGHNT, CDR2 YYREEE (reference sequence). This CDR3 is built from 17 residues. Between the trimmed V and J ends, which lost 0 bases and 8 bases, there was a span of 20 bases. The CDR3 spells CASSLAGGSGLRGELFF. CDR3 coding DNA: TGTGCCAGCAGCTTGGCCGGAGGTAGCGGACTCCGTGGGGAGCTGTTTTTT.

The J gene is TRBJ1-2, the V gene TRBV28; 8 bases line up with TRBD1. The CDR3 contains 12 residues. CDR1 and CDR2 (germline): MDHEN, SYDVKM. V shed 9 bases and J 12 bases; nucleotides not matched to a gene: 12. CDR3 region: CASFPTGAAHTF. Written as DNA, the CDR3 is TGTGCCAGTTTCCCGACAGGGGCTGCTCACACCTTC.